These 5 T cell receptor beta chains were all obtained from the same sample, sequenced in a study of spatial heterogeneity in lung cancer. Study-wide results and limits: How many expanded intratumoral alpha and beta TCRs were present tracked the tumor mutation count, which was a count of nonsynonymous mutations.

Time point defined: sample taken at primary tumor resection. These receptors have no known antigen. Each CDR3 protein gets one entry after TCRdb re-called the 5' RACE reads with MiXCR. Altogether more than 10,000 distinct CDR3 sequences are present, about 14% being singletons, with the ten largest covering around a sixth. The sequenced sample was lung tumor tissue, obtained at surgery. The source is a male donor with early-stage non-small cell lung cancer.

The chain couples TRBV19 to TRBJ1-2, with unresolved D. The germline gives CDR1 LNHDA, CDR2 SQIVND (reference sequence). Trimming took off 8 bases at V and 4 bases at J, with 14 bases between the two ends. This CDR3 region has 13 residues. Here the CDR3 DNA reads TGTGCCAGTGCTCGAGAGAGGTTCTATGGCTACACCTTC. Translating gives CASARERFYGYTF.

This clonotype came up many times. The chain recombines TRBV5-5 with TRBJ2-1, with a tentative D call TRBD1 (5 bases). The CDR3 is 11 amino acids. V was pared by 4 bases and J by 8 bases, with 7 bases between. Germline V gives CDR1 SGHKS, CDR2 YYEKEE (reference sequence). Here the CDR3 reads CASSPGYEQFF. The DNA of the CDR3 is TGTGCCAGCAGCCCAGGGTATGAGCAGTTCTTC.

This clonotype was seen at least ten times. The chain recombines TRBV6-2 or TRBV6-3 with TRBJ2-1; D remains ambiguous. CDR1 and CDR2 (germline): MNHEY, SVGEGT. CDR3 length: 15 residues. V was trimmed by 6 bases and J by 9 bases, leaving 21 bases between them. The CDR3 nucleotides read TGTGCCAGCAGCATGAATAGAATCTTGAGAGGTGAGCAGTTCTTC. Amino acid sequence: CASSMNRILRGEQFF.

This clonotype was counted a few times. The chain recombines TRBV7-2 with TRBJ1-4; D not certain. CDR3 length: 16 residues. V was clipped by 4 bases and J by 5 bases, with 17 bases between them. From germline, CDR1 is SGHTA and CDR2 FQGNSA. CDR3 amino acids: CASSWAGGGRNEKLFF. The CDR3 DNA follows: TGTGCCAGCAGCTGGGCCGGCGGAGGCAGAAATGAAAAACTGTTTTTT.

This clonotype was recorded many times. V gene TRBV28 combines with J gene TRBJ2-7, with 8 bases aligning to TRBD2. J gave up 5 bases and V 6 bases, and 9 bases lay outside the gene matches. CDR1 is MDHEN and CDR2 is SYDVKM in the germline V gene. The CDR3 is made up of 14 amino acids. CDR3 region: CASRSGSGAHEQYF. The CDR3 DNA reads TGTGCCAGCAGAAGCGGGAGTGGGGCCCACGAGCAGTACTTC.